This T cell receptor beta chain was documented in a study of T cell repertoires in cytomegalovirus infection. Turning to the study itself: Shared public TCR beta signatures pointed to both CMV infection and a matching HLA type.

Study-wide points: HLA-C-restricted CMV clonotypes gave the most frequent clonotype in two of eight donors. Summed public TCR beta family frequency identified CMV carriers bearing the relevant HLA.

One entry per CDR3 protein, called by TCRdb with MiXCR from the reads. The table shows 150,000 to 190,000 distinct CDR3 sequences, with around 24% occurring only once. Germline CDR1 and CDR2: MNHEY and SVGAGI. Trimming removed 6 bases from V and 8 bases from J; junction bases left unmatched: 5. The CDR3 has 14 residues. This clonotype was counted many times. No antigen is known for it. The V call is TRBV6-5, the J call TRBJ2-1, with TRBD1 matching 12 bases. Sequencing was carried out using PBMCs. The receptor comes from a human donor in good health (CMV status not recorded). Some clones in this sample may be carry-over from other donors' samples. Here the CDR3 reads CASSYGTGGYEQFF. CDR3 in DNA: TGTGCCAGCAGCTACGGGACAGGGGGCTATGAGCAGTTCTTC.